A selection of T cell receptor beta chains follows, all from one sample in a study of control samples from healthy donors and cancer patients. Profiling relied on immunoSEQ multiplex PCR, and the TCRdb table lists in-frame clones only, not all of them. The sample consists of about 130,000 clones, 87% of them appearing once. The sequenced sample consisted of blood. The receptors were gathered from a man between 18 and 35 years old in good health. Both conserved end residues are part of each CDR3. The D gene is left open where the match is weak.

D: -
J: TRBJ1-2
length: 13
V: TRBV19
DNA: TGTGCCAGTAGAAGGGCCCTACTAGGAGGGTACACCTTC
CDR3: CASRRALLGGYTF

D: -
J: TRBJ1-2
length: 12
V: TRBV28
DNA: TGTGCCAGCAGTCGCCCCCCCTATGGCTACACCTTC
CDR3: CASSRPPYGYTF

D: -
J: TRBJ1-6
length: 13
V: TRBV27
DNA: TGTGCCAGCAGGGACATTACGAATTCACCCCTCCACTTT
CDR3: CASRDITNSPLHF

D: -
J: TRBJ1-5
length: 15
V: TRBV5-8
DNA: TGTGCCAGCAGCTTATTTTCGGGGGGCGATCAGCCCCAGCATTTT
CDR3: CASSLFSGGDQPQHF

D: -
J: TRBJ2-3
length: 13
V: TRBV24-1
DNA: TGTGCCACCAGTGACCCCCTGATCAATACGCAGTATTTT
CDR3: CATSDPLINTQYF

D: TRBD1
J: TRBJ2-1
length: 13
V: TRBV7-3
DNA: TGTGCCAGCAGCTTCAGGACAGGACGGGAGCAGTTCTTC
CDR3: CASSFRTGREQFF

D: TRBD2
J: TRBJ2-3
length: 15
V: TRBV7-2
DNA: TGTGCCAGCAGCTCTCTAGCGGGGGGCATGAATACGCAGTATTTT
CDR3: CASSSLAGGMNTQYF

D: -
J: TRBJ2-3
length: 13
V: TRBV9
DNA: TGTGCCAGCAGCCCCAGACTAACAGATACGCAGTATTTT
CDR3: CASSPRLTDTQYF

D: TRBD1
J: TRBJ1-2
length: 17
V: TRBV27
DNA: TGTGCCAGCAGTTTATTTTGGACAGGGGAGAACAACTATGGCTACACCTTC
CDR3: CASSLFWTGENNYGYTF

D: -
J: TRBJ2-4
length: 16
V: TRBV7-9
DNA: TGTGCCAGCAGCCAAACACTAGGAGTCGAGCGAAACATTCAGTACTTC
CDR3: CASSQTLGVERNIQYF